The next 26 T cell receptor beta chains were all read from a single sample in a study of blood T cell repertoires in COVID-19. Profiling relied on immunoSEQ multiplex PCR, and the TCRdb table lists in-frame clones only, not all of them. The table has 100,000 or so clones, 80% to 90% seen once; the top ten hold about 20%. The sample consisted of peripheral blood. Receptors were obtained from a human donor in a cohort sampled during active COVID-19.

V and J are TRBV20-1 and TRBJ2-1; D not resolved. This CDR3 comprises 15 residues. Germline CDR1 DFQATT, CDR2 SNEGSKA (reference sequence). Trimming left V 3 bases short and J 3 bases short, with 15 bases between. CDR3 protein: CSASWPRRRYNEQFF. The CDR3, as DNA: TGCAGTGCTAGTTGGCCTAGAAGGCGCTACAATGAGCAGTTCTTC.

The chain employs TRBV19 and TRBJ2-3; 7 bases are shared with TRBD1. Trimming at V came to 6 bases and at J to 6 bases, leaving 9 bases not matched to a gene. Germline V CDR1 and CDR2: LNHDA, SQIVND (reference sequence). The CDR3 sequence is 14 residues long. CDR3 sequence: CASRRKGGGDTQYF. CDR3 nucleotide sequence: TGTGCCAGTAGAAGAAAAGGGGGCGGCGATACGCAGTATTTT.

The CDR3 DNA sequence: TGTGCCAGCAGTTTCGGCCTAGCGGGAGCCTACGAGCAGTACTTC. Protein product: CASSFGLAGAYEQYF. This sequence joins TRBV27 and TRBJ2-7, with 10 bases lining up with TRBD2. Trimming took 3 bases from V and 2 from J; bases not matched to a gene: 4. This CDR3 is 15 amino acids long. Germline V gives CDR1 MNHEY, CDR2 SMNVEV (reference sequence).

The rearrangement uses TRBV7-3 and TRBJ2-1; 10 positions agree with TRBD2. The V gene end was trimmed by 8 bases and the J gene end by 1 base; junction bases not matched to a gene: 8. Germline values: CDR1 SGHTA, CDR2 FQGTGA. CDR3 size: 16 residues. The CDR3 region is CASAQLAGTSYNEQFF. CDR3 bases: TGTGCCAGCGCTCAACTAGCGGGAACTTCCTACAATGAGCAGTTCTTC.

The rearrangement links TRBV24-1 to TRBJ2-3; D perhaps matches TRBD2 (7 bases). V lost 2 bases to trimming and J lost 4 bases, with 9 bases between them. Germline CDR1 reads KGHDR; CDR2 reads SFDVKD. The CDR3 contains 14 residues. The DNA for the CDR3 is TGTGCCACCAGTGATTCGGGGGGCCCAGATACGCAGTATTTT. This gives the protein CATSDSGGPDTQYF.

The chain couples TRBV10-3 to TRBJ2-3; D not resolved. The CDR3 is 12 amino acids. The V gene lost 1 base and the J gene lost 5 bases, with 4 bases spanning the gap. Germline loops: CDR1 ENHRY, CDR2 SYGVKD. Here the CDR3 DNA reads TGTGCCATCAGTGAGTTGAGAGATACGCAGTATTTT. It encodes CAISELRDTQYF.

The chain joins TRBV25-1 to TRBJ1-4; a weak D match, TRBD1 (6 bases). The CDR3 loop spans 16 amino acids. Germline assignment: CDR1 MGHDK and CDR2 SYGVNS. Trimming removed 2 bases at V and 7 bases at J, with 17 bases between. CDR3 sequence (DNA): TGTGCCAGCAGTGAAATCCTAACAGGGCTAAGTGAAAAACTGTTTTTT. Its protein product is CASSEILTGLSEKLFF.

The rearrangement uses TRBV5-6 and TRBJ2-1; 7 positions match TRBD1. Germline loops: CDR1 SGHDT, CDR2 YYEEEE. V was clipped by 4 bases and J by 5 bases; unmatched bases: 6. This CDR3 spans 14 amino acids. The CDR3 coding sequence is TGTGCCAGCAGCCCAGGGGGTCGGGACAATGAGCAGTTCTTC. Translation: CASSPGGRDNEQFF. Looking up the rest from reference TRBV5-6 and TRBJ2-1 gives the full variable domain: DAGVTQSPTHLIKTRGQQVTLRCSPKSGHDTVSWYQQALGQGPQFIFQYYEEEERQRGNFPDRFSGHQFPNYSSELNVNALLLGDSALYLCASSPGGRDNEQFFGPGTRLTVL.

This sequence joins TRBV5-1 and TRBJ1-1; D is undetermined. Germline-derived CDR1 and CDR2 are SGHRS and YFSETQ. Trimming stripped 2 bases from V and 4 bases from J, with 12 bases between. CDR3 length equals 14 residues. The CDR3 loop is CASSFNYGGTEAFF. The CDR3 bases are TGCGCCAGCAGCTTCAACTACGGTGGCACTGAAGCTTTCTTT.

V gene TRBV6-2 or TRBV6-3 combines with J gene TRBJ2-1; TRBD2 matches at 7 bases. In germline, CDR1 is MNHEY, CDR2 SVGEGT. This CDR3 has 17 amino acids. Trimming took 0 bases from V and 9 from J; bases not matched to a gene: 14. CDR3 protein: CASSYSRSLATRGEQFF. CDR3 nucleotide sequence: TGTGCCAGCAGTTACTCGAGATCACTAGCGACGCGGGGTGAGCAGTTCTTC.

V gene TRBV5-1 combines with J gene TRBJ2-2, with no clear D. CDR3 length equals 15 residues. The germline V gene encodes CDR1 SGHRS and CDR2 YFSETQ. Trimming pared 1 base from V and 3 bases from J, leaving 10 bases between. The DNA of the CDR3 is TGCGCCAGCAGCTTGTTCGATCAGGACACCGGGGAGCTGTTTTTT. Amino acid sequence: CASSLFDQDTGELFF.

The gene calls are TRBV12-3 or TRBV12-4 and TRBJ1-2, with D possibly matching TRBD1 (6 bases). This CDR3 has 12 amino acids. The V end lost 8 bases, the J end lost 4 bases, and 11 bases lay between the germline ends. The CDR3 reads CASGGGGYGYTF. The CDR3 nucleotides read TGTGCCAGCGGCGGGGGCGGCTATGGCTACACCTTC.

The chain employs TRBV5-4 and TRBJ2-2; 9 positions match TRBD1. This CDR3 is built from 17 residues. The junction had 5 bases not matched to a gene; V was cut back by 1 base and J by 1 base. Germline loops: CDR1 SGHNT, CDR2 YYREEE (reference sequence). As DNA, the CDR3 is TGTGCCAGCAGCTTGACAGGGGGCAGGTGGAACACCGGGGAGCTGTTTTTT. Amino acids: CASSLTGGRWNTGELFF.

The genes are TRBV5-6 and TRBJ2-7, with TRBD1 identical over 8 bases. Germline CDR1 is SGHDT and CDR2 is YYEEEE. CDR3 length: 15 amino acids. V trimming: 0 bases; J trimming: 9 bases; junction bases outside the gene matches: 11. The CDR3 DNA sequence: TGTGCCAGCAGCTTGGATGGCGGACAGGGCTTAGGGCAGTACTTC. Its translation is CASSLDGGQGLGQYF.

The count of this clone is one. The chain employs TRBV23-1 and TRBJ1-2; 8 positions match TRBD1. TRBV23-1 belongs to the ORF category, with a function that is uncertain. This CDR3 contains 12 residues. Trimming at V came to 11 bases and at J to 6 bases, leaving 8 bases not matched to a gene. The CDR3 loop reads CAEDRGVHGYTF. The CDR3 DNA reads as TGCGCCGAAGACAGGGGAGTTCATGGCTACACCTTC.

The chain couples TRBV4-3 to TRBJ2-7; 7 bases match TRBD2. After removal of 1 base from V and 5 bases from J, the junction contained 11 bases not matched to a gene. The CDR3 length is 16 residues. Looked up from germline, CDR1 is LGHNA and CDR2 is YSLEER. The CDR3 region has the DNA TGCGCCAGCAGCCAAGGGGGGGGACGGGAGCTCAACGAGCAGTACTTC. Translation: CASSQGGGRELNEQYF.

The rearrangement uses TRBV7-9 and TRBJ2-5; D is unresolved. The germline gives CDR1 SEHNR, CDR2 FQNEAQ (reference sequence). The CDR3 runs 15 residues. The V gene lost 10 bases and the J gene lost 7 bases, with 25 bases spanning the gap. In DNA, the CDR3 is TGTGCCAACATACCCCCCCGGCAGGTCTTGGGGACCCAGTACTTC. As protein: CANIPPRQVLGTQYF.

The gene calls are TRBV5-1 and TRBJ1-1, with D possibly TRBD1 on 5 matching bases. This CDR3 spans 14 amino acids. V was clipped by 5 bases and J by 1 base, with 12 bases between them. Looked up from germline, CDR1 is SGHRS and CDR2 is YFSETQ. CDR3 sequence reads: CASSTTAGNTEAFF. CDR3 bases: TGCGCCAGCAGTACGACAGCTGGGAACACTGAAGCTTTCTTT.

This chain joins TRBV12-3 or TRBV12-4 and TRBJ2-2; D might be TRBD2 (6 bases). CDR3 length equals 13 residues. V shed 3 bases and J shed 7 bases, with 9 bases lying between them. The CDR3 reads CASSFGGYGELFF. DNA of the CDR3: TGTGCCAGCAGTTTCGGGGGTTACGGGGAGCTGTTTTTT.

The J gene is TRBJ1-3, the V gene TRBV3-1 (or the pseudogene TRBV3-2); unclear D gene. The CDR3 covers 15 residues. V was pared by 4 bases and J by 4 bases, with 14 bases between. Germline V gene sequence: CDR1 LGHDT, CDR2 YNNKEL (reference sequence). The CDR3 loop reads CASSRQSGRGNTIYF. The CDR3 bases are TGTGCCAGCAGCCGCCAGTCTGGGAGGGGAAACACCATATATTTT.

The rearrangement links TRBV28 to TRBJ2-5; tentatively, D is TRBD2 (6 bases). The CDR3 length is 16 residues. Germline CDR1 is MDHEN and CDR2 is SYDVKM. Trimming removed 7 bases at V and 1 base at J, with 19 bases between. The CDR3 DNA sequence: TGTGCCAGCAAAGGGATCGGGAGCAGGACCCAAGAGACCCAGTACTTC. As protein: CASKGIGSRTQETQYF.

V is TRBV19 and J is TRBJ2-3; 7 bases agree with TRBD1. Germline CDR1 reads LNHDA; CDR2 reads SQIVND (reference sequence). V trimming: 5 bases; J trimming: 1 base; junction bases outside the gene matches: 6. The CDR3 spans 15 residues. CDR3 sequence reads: CASSLTGPGTDTQYF. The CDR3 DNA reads TGTGCCAGTAGTTTGACAGGGCCTGGCACAGATACGCAGTATTTT. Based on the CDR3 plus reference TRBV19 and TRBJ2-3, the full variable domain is DGGITQSPKYLFRKEGQNVTLSCEQNLNHDAMYWYRQDPGQGLRLIYYSQIVNDFQKGDIAEGYSVSREKKESFPLTVTSAQKNPTAFYLCASSLTGPGTDTQYFGPGTRLTVL.

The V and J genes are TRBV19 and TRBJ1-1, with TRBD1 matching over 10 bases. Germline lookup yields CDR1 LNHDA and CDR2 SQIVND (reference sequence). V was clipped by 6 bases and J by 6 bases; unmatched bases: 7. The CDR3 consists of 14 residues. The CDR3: CASSPGQGFSEAFF. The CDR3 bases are TGTGCCAGTAGCCCGGGACAGGGGTTCTCTGAAGCTTTCTTT. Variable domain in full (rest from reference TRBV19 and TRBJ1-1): DGGITQSPKYLFRKEGQNVTLSCEQNLNHDAMYWYRQDPGQGLRLIYYSQIVNDFQKGDIAEGYSVSREKKESFPLTVTSAQKNPTAFYLCASSPGQGFSEAFFGQGTRLTVV.

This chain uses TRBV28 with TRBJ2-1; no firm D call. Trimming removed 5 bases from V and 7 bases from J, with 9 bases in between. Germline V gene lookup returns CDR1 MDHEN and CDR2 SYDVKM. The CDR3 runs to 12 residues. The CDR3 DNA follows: TGTGCCAGCAGTGCCCGGTGGAATGAGCAGTTCTTC. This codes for CASSARWNEQFF.

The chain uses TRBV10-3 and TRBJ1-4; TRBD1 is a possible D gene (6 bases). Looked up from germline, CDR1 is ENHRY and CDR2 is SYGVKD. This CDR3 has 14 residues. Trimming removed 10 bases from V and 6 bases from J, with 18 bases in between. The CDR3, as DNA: TGTGCCACCACAGGGCCTGAGTACGATGAAAAACTGTTTTTT. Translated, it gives CATTGPEYDEKLFF.

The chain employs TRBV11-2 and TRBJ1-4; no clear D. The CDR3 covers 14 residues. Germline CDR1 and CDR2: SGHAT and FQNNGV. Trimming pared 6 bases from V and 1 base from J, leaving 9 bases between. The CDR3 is CASSLRGTNEKLFF. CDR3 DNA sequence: TGTGCCAGCAGTCTTCGCGGAACTAATGAAAAACTGTTTTTT.